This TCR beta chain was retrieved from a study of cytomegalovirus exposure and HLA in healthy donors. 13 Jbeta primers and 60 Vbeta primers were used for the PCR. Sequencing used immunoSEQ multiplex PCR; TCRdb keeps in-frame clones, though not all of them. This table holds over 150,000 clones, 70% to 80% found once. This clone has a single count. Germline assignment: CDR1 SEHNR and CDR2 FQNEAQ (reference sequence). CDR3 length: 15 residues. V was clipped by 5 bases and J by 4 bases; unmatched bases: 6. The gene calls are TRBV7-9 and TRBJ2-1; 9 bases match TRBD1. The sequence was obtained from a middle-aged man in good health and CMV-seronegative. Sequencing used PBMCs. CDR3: CASSVGTGNYNEQFF. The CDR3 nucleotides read TGTGCCAGCAGCGTCGGGACAGGGAATTACAATGAGCAGTTCTTC.